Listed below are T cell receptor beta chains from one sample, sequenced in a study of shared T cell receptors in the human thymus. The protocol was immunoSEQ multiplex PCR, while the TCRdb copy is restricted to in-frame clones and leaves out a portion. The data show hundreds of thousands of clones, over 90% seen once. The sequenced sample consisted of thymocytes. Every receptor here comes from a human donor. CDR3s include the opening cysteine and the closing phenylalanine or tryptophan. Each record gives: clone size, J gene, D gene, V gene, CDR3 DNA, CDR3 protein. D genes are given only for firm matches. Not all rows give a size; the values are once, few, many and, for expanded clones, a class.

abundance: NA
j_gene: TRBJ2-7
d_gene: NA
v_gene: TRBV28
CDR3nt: TGTGCCAGCAGTGCCCCCACAGGGAGCTCCTACGAGCAGTACTTC
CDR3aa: CASSAPTGSSYEQYF

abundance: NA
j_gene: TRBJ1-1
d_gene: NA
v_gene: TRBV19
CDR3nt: TGTGCCAGTAGCCCAGGGAAATTGCTAAACACTGAAGCTTTCTTT
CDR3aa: CASSPGKLLNTEAFF

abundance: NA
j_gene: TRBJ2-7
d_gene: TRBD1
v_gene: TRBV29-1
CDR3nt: TGCAGCGTTGGAGGCAGGGGGAGAGAGCAGTACTTC
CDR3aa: CSVGGRGREQYF

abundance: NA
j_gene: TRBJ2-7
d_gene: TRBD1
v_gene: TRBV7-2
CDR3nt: TGTGCCAGCAGCTTGGGACAGGAGGGACCCGAGCAGTACTTC
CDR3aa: CASSLGQEGPEQYF

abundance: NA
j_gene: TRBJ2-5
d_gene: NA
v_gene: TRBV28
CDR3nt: TGTGCCAGCAGTCTATGGCGGGAAAACGGAGAGACCCAGTACTTC
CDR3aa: CASSLWRENGETQYF

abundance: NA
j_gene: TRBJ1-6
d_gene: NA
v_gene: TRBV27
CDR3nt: TGTGCCAGCAGTTTAGGAGATAATTCACCCCTCCACTTT
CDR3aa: CASSLGDNSPLHF

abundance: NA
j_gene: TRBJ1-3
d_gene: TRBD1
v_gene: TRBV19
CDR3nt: TGTGCCAGTAGTATCACAGGGGGAAGCGGAAACACCATATATTTT
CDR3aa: CASSITGGSGNTIYF

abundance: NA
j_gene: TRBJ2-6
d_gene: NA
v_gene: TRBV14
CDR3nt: TGTGCCAGCAGCCAGCTTTGTACAGGGAACGCTGGGGCCAACGTCCTGACTTTC
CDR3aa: CASSQLCTGNAGANVLTF

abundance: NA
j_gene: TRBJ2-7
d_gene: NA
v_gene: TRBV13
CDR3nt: TGTGCCAGCAGCTTAGGGGGTGAGGGCAGGCGATCCTCCTACGAGCAGTACTTC
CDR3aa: CASSLGGEGRRSSYEQYF

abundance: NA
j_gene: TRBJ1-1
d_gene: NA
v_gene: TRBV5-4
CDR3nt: TGTGCCAGCAGCCCCGGACGGATTGACACTGAAGCTTTCTTT
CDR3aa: CASSPGRIDTEAFF

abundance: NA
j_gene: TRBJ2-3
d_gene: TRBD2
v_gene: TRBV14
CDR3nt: TGTGCCAGCAGCCAAGAAGGGACTAGCGGGCTCCGCGGCACAGATACGCAGTATTTT
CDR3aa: CASSQEGTSGLRGTDTQYF

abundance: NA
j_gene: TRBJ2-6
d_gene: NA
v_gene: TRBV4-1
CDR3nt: TGCGCCAGCAGCCAACCCGGGCCAAACTCCTCTGGGGCCAACGTCCTGACTTTC
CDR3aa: CASSQPGPNSSGANVLTF

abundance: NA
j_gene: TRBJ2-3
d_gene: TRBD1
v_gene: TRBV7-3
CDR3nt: TGTGCCAGCAGCTTAACTCATTCGACAGGGAGACCCACAGATACGCAGTATTTT
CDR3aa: CASSLTHSTGRPTDTQYF

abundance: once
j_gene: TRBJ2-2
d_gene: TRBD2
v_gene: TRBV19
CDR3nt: TGTGCCAGTAGTATATCTAGCGGGAACAACACCGGGGAGCTGTTTTTT
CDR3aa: CASSISSGNNTGELFF

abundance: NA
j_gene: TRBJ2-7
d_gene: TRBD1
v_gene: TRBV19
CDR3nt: TGTGCCAGTAGCCAAAGGACAGGGGGCCGCGAGCAGTACTTC
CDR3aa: CASSQRTGGREQYF

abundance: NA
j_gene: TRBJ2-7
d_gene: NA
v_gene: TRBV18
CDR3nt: TGTGCCAGCTCACCACCGGACACCTACGAGCAGTACTTC
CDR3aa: CASSPPDTYEQYF

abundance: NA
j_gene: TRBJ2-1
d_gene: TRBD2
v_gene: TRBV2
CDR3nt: TGTGCCAGCAGTGAAGAGAGCGGGAGGGATTACAATGAGCAGTTCTTC
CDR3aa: CASSEESGRDYNEQFF

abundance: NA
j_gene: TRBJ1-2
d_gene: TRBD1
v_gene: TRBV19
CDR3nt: TGTGCCAGTAGCGGACAGGGGCTTGAGGGCTACACCTTC
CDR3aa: CASSGQGLEGYTF

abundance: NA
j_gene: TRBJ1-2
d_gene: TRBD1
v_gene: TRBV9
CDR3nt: TGTGCCAGCAGCGTAGGTGTAGGGGGCCGATATGGCTACACCTTC
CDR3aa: CASSVGVGGRYGYTF

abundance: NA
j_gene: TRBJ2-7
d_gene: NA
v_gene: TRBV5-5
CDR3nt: TGTGCCAGCAGCTTGGCCAGGGACCCCCTCGGGTATTGTTCCGAGCAGTACTTC
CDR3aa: CASSLARDPLGYCSEQYF

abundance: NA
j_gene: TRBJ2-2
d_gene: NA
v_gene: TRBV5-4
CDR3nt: TGTGCCAGCAGGGACCCTTACGGGGAGCTGTTTTTT
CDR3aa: CASRDPYGELFF

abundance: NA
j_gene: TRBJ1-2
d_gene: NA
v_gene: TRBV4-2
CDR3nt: TGTGCCAGCAGCCGATTAGCCAGGGACTATGGCTACACCTTC
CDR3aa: CASSRLARDYGYTF

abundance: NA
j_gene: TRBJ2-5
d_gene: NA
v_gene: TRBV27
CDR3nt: TGTGCCAGCAGTTCCGGACGGGGGCCCCAGTACTTC
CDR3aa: CASSSGRGPQYF

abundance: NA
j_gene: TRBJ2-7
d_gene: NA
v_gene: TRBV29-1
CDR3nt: TGCAGCGTCGAAACAGGAAGACCGCTGGACGAGCAGTACTTC
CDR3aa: CSVETGRPLDEQYF

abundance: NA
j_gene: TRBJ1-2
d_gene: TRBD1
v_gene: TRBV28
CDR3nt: TGTGCCAGCAGGGTCCCCGAAGGGGGCGCGAATGGCTACACCTTC
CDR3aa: CASRVPEGGANGYTF

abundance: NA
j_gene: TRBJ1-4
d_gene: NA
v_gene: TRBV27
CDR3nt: TGTGCCAGCAGTTTATCTCCGAGACAGGCAACTAATGAAAAACTGTTTTTT
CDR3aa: CASSLSPRQATNEKLFF

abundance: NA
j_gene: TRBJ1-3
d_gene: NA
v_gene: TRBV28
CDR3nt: TGTGCCAGCAGTTTAAGCCTAATGGGGGGAAACACCATATATTTT
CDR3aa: CASSLSLMGGNTIYF

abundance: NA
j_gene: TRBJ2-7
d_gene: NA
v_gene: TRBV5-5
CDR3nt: TGTGCCAGCAGCTGGGACCCTGGTACCTACGAGCAGTACTTC
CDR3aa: CASSWDPGTYEQYF

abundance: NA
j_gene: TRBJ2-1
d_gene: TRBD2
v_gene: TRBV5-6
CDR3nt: TGTGCCAGCAACAAAGCGGGAGGGCCGAATGAGCAGTTCTTC
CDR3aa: CASNKAGGPNEQFF

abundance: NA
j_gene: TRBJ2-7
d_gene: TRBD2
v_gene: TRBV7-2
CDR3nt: TGTGCCAGCAGCCAGTTCGGGAGGGCCGGCTACGAGCAGTACTTC
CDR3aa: CASSQFGRAGYEQYF

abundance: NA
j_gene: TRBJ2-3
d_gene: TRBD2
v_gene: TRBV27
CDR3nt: TGTGCCAGCACACCCGCGAGGACTAGCGCAACCACAGATACGCAGTATTTT
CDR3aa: CASTPARTSATTDTQYF

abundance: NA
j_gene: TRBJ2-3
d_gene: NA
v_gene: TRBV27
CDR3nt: TGTGCCAGCAGTTTATGTGTAGAGGAAAGCAGCACAGATACGCAGTATTTT
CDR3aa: CASSLCVEESSTDTQYF

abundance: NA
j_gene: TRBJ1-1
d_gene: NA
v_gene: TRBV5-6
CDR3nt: TGTGCCAGCAGCTTGGCCCTCTGGGACACTGAAGCTTTCTTT
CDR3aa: CASSLALWDTEAFF

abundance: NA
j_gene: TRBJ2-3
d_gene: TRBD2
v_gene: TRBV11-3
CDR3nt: TGTGCCAGCAGCCAAGGACTAGCGGACACGGGAGGCACAGATACGCAGTATTTT
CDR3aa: CASSQGLADTGGTDTQYF

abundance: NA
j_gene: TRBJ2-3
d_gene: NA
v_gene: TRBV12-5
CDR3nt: TGTGCTAGTGGCTCCCGTGGGGGGGCTAGCACAGATACGCAGTATTTT
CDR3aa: CASGSRGGASTDTQYF

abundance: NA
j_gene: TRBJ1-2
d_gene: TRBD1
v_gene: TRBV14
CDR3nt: TGTGCCAGCAGCGAAGGACAGGGGAAAGGCTACACCTTC
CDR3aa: CASSEGQGKGYTF

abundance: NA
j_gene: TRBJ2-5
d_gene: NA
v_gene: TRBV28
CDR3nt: TGTGCCAGCAGTTTCTACAGGGCCCAAGAGACCCAGTACTTC
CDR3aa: CASSFYRAQETQYF

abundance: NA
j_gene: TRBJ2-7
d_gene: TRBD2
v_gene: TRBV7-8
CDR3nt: TGTGCCAGCAGCGGAGGGACTAGCGGCTCCTACGAGCAGTACTTC
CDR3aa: CASSGGTSGSYEQYF

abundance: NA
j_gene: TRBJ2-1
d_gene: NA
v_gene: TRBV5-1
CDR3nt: TGCGCCAGCAGCTTAGTTTCAATGGGGGATGAGCAGTTCTTC
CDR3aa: CASSLVSMGDEQFF

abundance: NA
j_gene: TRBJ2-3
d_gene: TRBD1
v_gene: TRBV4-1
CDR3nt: TGCGCCAGCAGCCAAGAACCAGACAGGGGGCATTCTCATACGCAGTATTTT
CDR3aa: CASSQEPDRGHSHTQYF

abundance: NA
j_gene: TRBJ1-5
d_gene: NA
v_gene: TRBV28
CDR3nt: TGTGCCAGCAGTCTTTATAGCAATCAGCCCCAGCATTTT
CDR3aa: CASSLYSNQPQHF

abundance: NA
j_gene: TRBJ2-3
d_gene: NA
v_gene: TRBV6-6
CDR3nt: TGTGCCAGCAGCCTTGACTGGCAAGATACGCAGTATTTT
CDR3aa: CASSLDWQDTQYF

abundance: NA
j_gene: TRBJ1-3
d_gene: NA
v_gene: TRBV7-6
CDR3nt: TGTGCCAGCAGCGCCTCGGGGGGGCTCCCAAATGGAAACACCATATATTTT
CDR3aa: CASSASGGLPNGNTIYF

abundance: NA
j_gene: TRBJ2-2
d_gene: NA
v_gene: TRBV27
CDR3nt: TGTGCCAGCAGTTTATCGATATGGGGCGGGGAGCTGTTTTTT
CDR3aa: CASSLSIWGGELFF